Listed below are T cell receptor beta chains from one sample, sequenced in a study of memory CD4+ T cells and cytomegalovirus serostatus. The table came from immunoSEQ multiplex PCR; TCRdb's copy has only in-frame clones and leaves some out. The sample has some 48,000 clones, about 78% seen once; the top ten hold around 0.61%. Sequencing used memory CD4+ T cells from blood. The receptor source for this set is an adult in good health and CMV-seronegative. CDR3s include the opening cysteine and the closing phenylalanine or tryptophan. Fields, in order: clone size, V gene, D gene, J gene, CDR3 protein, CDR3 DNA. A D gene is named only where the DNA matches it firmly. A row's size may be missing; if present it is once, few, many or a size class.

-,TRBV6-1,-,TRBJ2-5,CASSEGAAGETQYF,TGTGCCAGCAGTGAAGGGGCGGCTGGGGAGACCCAGTACTTC
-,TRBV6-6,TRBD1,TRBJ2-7,CASSQTGTGGREQYF,TGTGCCAGCAGTCAGACCGGGACAGGGGGCAGAGAGCAGTACTTC
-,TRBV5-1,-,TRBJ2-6,CASSLGVSTSGANVLTF,TGCGCCAGCAGCTTGGGAGTCAGTACTAGTGGGGCCAACGTCCTGACTTTC
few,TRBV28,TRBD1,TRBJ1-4,CASSRDRGLKLFF,TGTGCCAGCAGCAGGGACAGGGGGCTAAAACTGTTTTTT
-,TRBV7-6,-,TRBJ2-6,CASSFGTHLSGANVLTF,TGTGCCAGCAGCTTCGGGACTCACCTCTCTGGGGCCAACGTCCTGACTTTC
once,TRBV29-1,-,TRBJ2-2,CSVSHSRWTGELFF,TGCAGCGTCTCCCACAGCCGTTGGACCGGGGAGCTGTTTTTT
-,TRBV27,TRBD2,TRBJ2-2,CASTERGHTGELFF,TGTGCCAGCACTGAGCGGGGCCACACCGGGGAGCTGTTTTTT
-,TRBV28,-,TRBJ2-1,CASSPQPPLSYNEQFF,TGTGCCAGCAGCCCACAGCCTCCTCTCTCCTACAATGAGCAGTTCTTC
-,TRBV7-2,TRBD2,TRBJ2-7,CASSLVGLATSEQYF,TGTGCCAGCAGCTTAGTGGGACTAGCGACGAGCGAGCAGTACTTC
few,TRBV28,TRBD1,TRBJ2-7,CASSRTGPSYEQYF,TGTGCCAGCAGTAGGACAGGGCCTTCCTACGAGCAGTACTTC
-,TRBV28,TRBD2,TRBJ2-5,CASSLATSGEETQYF,TGTGCCAGCAGTTTAGCTACTAGCGGGGAAGAGACCCAGTACTTC
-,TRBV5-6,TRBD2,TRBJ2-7,CASSRGNPSGSYEQYF,TGTGCCAGCAGCCGCGGAAACCCTAGCGGATCCTACGAGCAGTACTTC
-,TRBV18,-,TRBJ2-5,CASSQRRGHQETQYF,TGTGCCAGCTCACAAAGACGGGGCCACCAAGAGACCCAGTACTTC
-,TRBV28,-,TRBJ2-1,CASMGGTKTYNEQFF,TGTGCCAGCATGGGCGGGACAAAGACATACAATGAGCAGTTCTTC
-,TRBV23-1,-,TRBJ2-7,CASSVVADTSYEQYF,TGCGCCAGCAGCGTTGTGGCAGATACCTCCTACGAGCAGTACTTC
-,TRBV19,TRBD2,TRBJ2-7,CASSPKPSGTFYEQYF,TGTGCCAGTAGCCCGAAACCTAGCGGGACATTTTACGAGCAGTACTTC
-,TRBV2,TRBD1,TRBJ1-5,CASTEDRDNQPQHF,TGTGCCAGCACCGAGGACAGGGATAATCAGCCCCAGCATTTT
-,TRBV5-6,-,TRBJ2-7,CASSVQGLSEQYF,TGTGCCAGCAGTGTTCAGGGGTTGAGCGAGCAGTACTTC
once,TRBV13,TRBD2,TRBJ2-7,CASSPSGGVYEQYF,TGTGCCAGCAGCCCATCCGGGGGGGTATACGAGCAGTACTTC
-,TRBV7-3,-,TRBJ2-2,CASSPQGGTGELFF,TGTGCCAGCAGCCCACAGGGAGGAACCGGGGAGCTGTTTTTT
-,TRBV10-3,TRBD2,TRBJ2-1,CAISGTSGRAVEQFF,TGTGCCATCAGTGGGACTAGCGGGAGGGCGGTTGAGCAGTTCTTC
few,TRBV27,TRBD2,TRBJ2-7,CASSLESGLASEQYF,TGTGCCAGCAGTTTAGAGTCGGGACTAGCGTCCGAGCAGTACTTC
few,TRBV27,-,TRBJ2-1,CASSPRGIQGDEQFF,TGTGCCAGCAGTCCCCGAGGTATTCAGGGCGATGAGCAGTTCTTC
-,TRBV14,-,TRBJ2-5,CASSQDSRRWETQYF,TGTGCCAGCAGCCAAGATAGTCGGCGGTGGGAGACCCAGTACTTC
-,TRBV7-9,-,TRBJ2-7,CASSPGGGTQYF,TGTGCCAGCAGCCCGGGTGGGGGGACGCAGTACTTC
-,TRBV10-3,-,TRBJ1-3,CAISQAGRSGNTIYF,TGTGCCATCAGTCAGGCAGGCCGCTCTGGAAACACCATATATTTT
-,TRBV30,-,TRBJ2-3,CAWSASHDTQYF,TGTGCCTGGAGTGCCAGCCACGATACGCAGTATTTT
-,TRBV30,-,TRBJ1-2,CAWSALGGLANYGYTF,TGTGCCTGGAGTGCCTTGGGGGGCCTAGCTAACTATGGCTACACCTTC
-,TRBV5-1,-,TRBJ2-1,CASSSPSYNEQFF,TGCGCCAGCAGCTCACCTTCCTACAATGAGCAGTTCTTC
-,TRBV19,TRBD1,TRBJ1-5,CASSQTGVTQHF,TGTGCCAGTAGCCAGACAGGGGTTACGCAGCATTTT
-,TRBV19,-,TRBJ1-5,CASSIWGQPQHF,TGTGCCAGTAGTATATGGGGTCAGCCCCAGCATTTT
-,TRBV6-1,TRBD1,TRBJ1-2,CASSVTGGPGGYTF,TGTGCCAGCAGTGTAACAGGGGGTCCGGGTGGCTACACCTTC
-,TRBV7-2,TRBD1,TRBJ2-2,CASSRTGVGGELFF,TGTGCCAGCAGCAGGACAGGGGTGGGCGGGGAGCTGTTTTTT
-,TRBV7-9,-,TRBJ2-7,CASSLVPQDYEQYF,TGTGCCAGCAGCTTAGTACCACAGGATTACGAGCAGTACTTC
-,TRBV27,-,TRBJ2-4,CASSLGAELAKNIQYF,TGTGCCAGCAGTTTAGGGGCGGAACTAGCCAAAAACATTCAGTACTTC
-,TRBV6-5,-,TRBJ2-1,CASSYKGGSYNEQFF,TGTGCCAGCAGTTATAAGGGGGGTTCCTACAATGAGCAGTTCTTC
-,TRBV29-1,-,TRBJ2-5,CSVEVSGVGQESQYF,TGCAGCGTTGAAGTCAGCGGAGTGGGACAAGAGAGCCAGTACTTC
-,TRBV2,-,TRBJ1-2,CASSQEANYGYTF,TGTGCCAGCAGCCAAGAAGCTAACTATGGCTACACCTTC
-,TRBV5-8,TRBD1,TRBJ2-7,CASSLPGQGAYEQYF,TGTGCCAGCAGCTTGCCGGGACAGGGGGCTTACGAGCAGTACTTC
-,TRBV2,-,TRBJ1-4,CASSGFRAPNEKLFF,TGTGCCAGCAGTGGCTTCCGGGCTCCGAATGAAAAACTGTTTTTT
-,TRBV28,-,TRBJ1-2,CASSRVGDGYTF,TGTGCCAGCAGCCGAGTGGGAGATGGCTACACCTTC
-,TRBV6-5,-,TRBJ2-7,CASRLGTEQYF,TGTGCCAGCCGACTGGGTACCGAGCAGTACTTC
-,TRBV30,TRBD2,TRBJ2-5,CAWSGTSGFETQYF,TGTGCCTGGAGCGGGACTAGCGGGTTTGAGACCCAGTACTTC
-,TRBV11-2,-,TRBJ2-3,CASTSSGDTQYF,TGTGCCAGCACCTCCTCGGGGGATACGCAGTATTTT
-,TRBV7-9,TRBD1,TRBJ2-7,CASRGTGGAYEQYF,TGTGCCAGCAGAGGGACAGGGGGGGCCTACGAGCAGTACTTC
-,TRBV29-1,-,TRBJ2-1,CSVATPNEQFF,TGCAGCGTTGCTACTCCCAATGAGCAGTTCTTC
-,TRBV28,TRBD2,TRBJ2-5,CASSLYPTSGNQETQYF,TGTGCCAGCAGTTTATACCCGACTAGCGGGAATCAAGAGACCCAGTACTTC
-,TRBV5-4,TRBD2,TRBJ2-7,CASSLAGGLIGEQYF,TGTGCCAGCAGCTTGGCGGGAGGGTTAATCGGCGAGCAGTACTTC
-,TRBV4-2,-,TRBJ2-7,CASSPGSSYEQYF,TGTGCCAGCAGCCCGGGGTCGTCCTACGAGCAGTACTTC
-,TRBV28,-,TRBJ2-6,CASSLLDLKGSGANVLTF,TGTGCCAGCAGTTTATTGGATCTCAAAGGCTCTGGGGCCAACGTCCTGACTTTC